The text below deals with one T cell receptor (beta chain). Its antigen is unidentified. The total RNA that was extracted per sample amounted to at least 5 micrograms. This entry is derived from a study of blood T cells in healthy people across ages. CDR1 is SGHTA and CDR2 is FQGTGA in the germline V gene. The CDR3 runs 16 residues. J gave up 6 bases and V 1 base, and 8 bases lay outside the gene matches. Together with a sample-barcoded 5' primer, a J-beta primer mix was included in a second PCR lasting about 6 to 11 cycles. Each CDR3 protein is one row after TCRdb ran MiXCR on the 5' RACE reads. The sample lists over a million distinct CDR3 sequences, around 43% occurring once. Findings of the study overall: Roughly linear age-related decline in beta diversity appeared, significant by age around 38.

This TCR derives from a woman aged 60-70 years in good health. Material for sequencing was blood. The gene calls are TRBV7-3 and TRBJ2-3; 9 bases match TRBD1. CDR3 DNA sequence: TGTGCCAGCAGCTTAAGGGACAGGGTAGGGTTGGATACGCAGTATTTT. It codes for CASSLRDRVGLDTQYF.